The text below deals with one TCR beta chain. Its antigen is unidentified. The sample belongs to a study of cytomegalovirus exposure and HLA in healthy donors. General observations from the study: As a later analysis showed, a missense DCLRE1C variant was linked to trimming of TCR beta V- and J-genes. Analyzed later, most CMV-associated TCR beta chains appeared HLA-restricted. The study listed approximately 170 cytomegalovirus-associated TCR beta chains. Per published reports, the classifier diagnosed cytomegalovirus status with high specificity and sensitivity.

The CDR3 has 15 amino acids. Germline V gene sequence: CDR1 SGHRS, CDR2 YFSETQ. PCR employed 60 Vbeta and 13 Jbeta primers. Produced via immunoSEQ multiplex PCR; TCRdb's table is partial and in-frame only. Here the sample spans about 180,000 clones, around 80% being singletons. What was sequenced was PBMCs. The source is a woman aged 40 to 50 in good health and CMV-seronegative. The chain recombines TRBV5-1 with TRBJ2-5; 7 bases agree with TRBD1. The J call is uncertain, as TRBJ2-7 better fits the DNA end. CDR3 in DNA: TGCGCCAGCAGCCTTAAGGGGGCCACCTCCTACGAGCAGTACTTC. Its translation is CASSLKGATSYEQYF.